The TCR beta chain under discussion was sequenced for a study of T cell changes during pregnancy in multiple sclerosis. This clone has only one observation. Trimming took off 4 bases at V and 6 bases at J, with 16 bases between the two ends. CDR1 and CDR2 from the germline V gene are SGHTA and FQGNSA. This CDR3 is built from 15 residues. Clones were read by immunoSEQ multiplex PCR, and TCRdb kept only the in-frame ones, dropping some. The sample includes over 100,000 clones, 80% to 95% seen only once; the top ten take 1.5%. The sequences come from peripheral blood, collected in the third trimester of pregnancy. The V gene is TRBV7-2, the J gene TRBJ2-1; the D gene is possibly TRBD2 (6 bases). The sequence was collected from a female donor with multiple sclerosis, enrolled in a pregnancy study. DNA for the CDR3: TGTGCCAGCAGCTGGGGGGTCGGGATTATCAATGAGCAGTTCTTC. Protein: CASSWGVGIINEQFF.